This T cell receptor (beta chain) was identified in a study of monozygotic twins with inflammatory bowel disease (dated by TCRdb to 2018 to 2020). Broadly, across the study: A total of some 30 monozygotic twin pairs were included in the full study, comprising nine German pairs (four IBD-concordant, five IBD-discordant) and 19 IBD-discordant Danish pairs. Each individual had, on average, about 151 000 unique TCRalpha sequences and 181 000 unique TCRbeta sequences available for analysis. The search for disease-associated traits relied mainly on comparing IBD patients with their genetically identical healthy co-twins within discordant pairs. The study at large found these results: Measured by the inverse Simpson index, TCRbeta repertoire diversity was lower in IBD patients than in their healthy co-twins. Because patients were on differing immunosuppressive treatments, the repertoires may have picked up extra background noise and inter-individual variability. Repertoire similarity did not differ between concordant and discordant twins, possibly due to limited statistical power. The results gave no support for a single strong signal or clonotype linked to IBD. Fewer clonotypes were shared with other individuals by IBD patients than by healthy twins, most markedly in patients showing signs of disease activity. Different T cell subtypes could not be distinguished in the analysis.

Concerning this clonotype itself: This clone's antigen is unknown.

Libraries were constructed by 5' RACE. The input for every TCR library was 3500 ng of total RNA. For each sample, cDNA was synthesized in eight separate reactions using SMARTScribe reverse transcriptase. During cDNA synthesis, unique molecular identifiers containing a 6-nucleotide sample barcode were introduced by template switching. Amplification of TCRalpha and TCRbeta cDNA involved two nested PCRs of around 15 and 9 cycles, and each PCR was followed by bead purification. Before amplification, the cDNA was treated with uracil DNA-glycosylase and purified using the QIAquick PCR purification kit. In the second PCR, Illumina TruSeq-compatible adapters and sample-specific barcodes were added. Library quality and concentration were assessed using TapeStation and Qubit, and 4.5 to 5.5 ng of each library was pooled. Sequencing of the pooled libraries was done on an Illumina HiSeq2500 single-index Rapid Run using custom sequencing primers and 2 x 100 bp reads. The published analysis was carried out like this. PCR and sequencing errors were corrected by UMI-based consensus assembly using MiGEC version 1.2.6. MiXCR version 2.1.1 was used to carry out V(D)J alignment, clonotype assembly and CDR3 extraction. Gene usage, clonotype sharing and MAIT/NKT TCR abundance were normalised by analysing the top 1000, 10 000 and 20 000 clonotypes per sample. Diversity was computed as the inverse Simpson index with the vegan R package after downsampling to 27 000 UMIs. Paired Mann-Whitney U tests on discordant twin pairs were used, with Benjamini-Hochberg multiple-testing correction. The reads went through TCRdb reprocessing, and each CDR3 protein sequence gets one entry with no DNA. The V and J calls shown here were made by TCRdb, not taken from the authors' results. The data table for this sample lists roughly 300,000 distinct CDR3 sequences. Together, the top ten hold approximately 5.4% of the sample.

Its CDR3 holds 11 amino acids, cysteine through phenylalanine. DNA is not on record. From each donor, a roughly 2.5 ml peripheral blood sample was drawn into PAXgene tubes and stored at -80 degrees C. Without any T cell sorting, total RNA was extracted from whole blood using the PAXgene blood miRNA kit on an automated QIAcube. Peripheral blood from monozygotic twin pairs concordant or discordant for inflammatory bowel disease was subjected to deep TCRalpha and TCRbeta repertoire profiling with unique molecular barcoding. Smoking habits were recorded for all twin pairs, and individuals were classified as current, former or never smokers.

The TCR originated in a human donor with ulcerative colitis or Crohn's disease, or a healthy co-twin of an affected twin (not recorded which). What was sequenced was blood. The sequence is built from TRBV12-3 or TRBV12-4 and TRBJ2-1; lacking DNA, the TRBD1 call made by TCRdb goes unchecked. The CDR3 corresponds to CASIGVNEQFF.